The clone carrying this T cell receptor beta chain was counted between two and nine times. Antigen specificity is unknown. In nominal health when sampled, donors likely had unrecorded immune exposures nonetheless. This specimen comes from a study of cytomegalovirus exposure and HLA in healthy donors. Study-level points and caveats: TCR beta V- and J-gene trimming was later associated with a missense DCLRE1C variant. Relative to the approximately 660-donor mean, N-insertions were reportedly fewer in an Asian-associated ancestry cluster in a later analysis.

Trimming cost V 2 bases and J 12 bases, with 15 bases left between them. In germline, CDR1 is MDHEN, CDR2 SYDVKM. CDR3 size: 13 residues. The primer mix had 60 Vbeta and 13 Jbeta primers. The table came from immunoSEQ multiplex PCR; TCRdb's copy has only in-frame clones and leaves some out. The table lists roughly 100,000 clones, approximately 79% of them singletons. The rearrangement joins TRBV28 to TRBJ2-3, with D possibly TRBD2 on 6 matching bases. Sequencing used PBMCs. The clonotype comes from a woman aged 40 to 50 in good health and CMV-seronegative. The CDR3 here is CASSLQLAGSQYF. CDR3 nucleotides: TGTGCCAGCAGTTTACAACTTGCGGGATCTCAGTATTTT.